The clone carrying this T cell receptor (beta chain) showed up many times. Antigen: not known. Indicated time point: persistent/refractory GD, antithyroid drugs over 5 years with positive TRAb. The TCR library was made from RNA that had been extracted from PBMCs in TRIzol. This sample stems from a study of regulatory T cells in long-lasting Graves disease. Overall study findings and caveats: Persistent disease showed a preference for TRBV28, TRBJ1-2 and TRBJ2-5.

The CDR3 spans 14 residues. Germline V CDR1 and CDR2: MNHNS, SASEGT. V lost 6 bases and J lost 4, with 16 bases in between. CDR3-region Arm-PCR and iRepertoire HTBI primers produced the TCR beta libraries. One entry per CDR3 protein results from TCRdb running MiXCR on the multiplex PCR reads. The data hold about 430,000 distinct CDR3 sequences, with roughly a fifth observed a single time. The gene calls are TRBV6-1 and TRBJ2-7, with D possibly being TRBD1 (6 bases). This clonotype originated in a female donor with Graves disease. Sample: peripheral blood mononuclear cells (PBMCs), taken when the disease was refractory, from a patient treated with antithyroid drugs. CDR3: CASRGTPGVYEQYF. In DNA form, the CDR3 reads TGTGCCAGCAGGGGGACACCCGGGGTGTACGAGCAGTACTTC.